Reported below is one TCR beta chain. The CDR3 sequence is 17 residues long. V shed 0 bases, J shed 4 bases, and the junction held 9 bases outside the gene matches. In germline, CDR1 is GTSNPN, CDR2 SVGIG (reference sequence). In the authors' workflow: Amplification with reference gene primers provided the estimates of nucleated cell counts. The assay was immunoSEQ multiplex PCR, and TCRdb's table has in-frame clones only and misses some. The D gene and trimming were derived from the DNA, and the V and J assignments and clone size from that table. In the table there are about 80,000 clones, approximately 82% of which are singletons. This entry is derived from a study of blood T cell repertoires in COVID-19.

Sequenced input: peripheral blood. The rearrangement joins TRBV30 to TRBJ2-3; 11 nucleotides align to TRBD2. The receptor comes from a human donor in a cohort sampled during active COVID-19. The CDR3 protein is CAWSVGGSGRAADTQYF. The CDR3 DNA reads TGTGCCTGGAGTGTCGGGGGTAGCGGGAGGGCCGCAGATACGCAGTATTTT. Based on the CDR3 plus reference TRBV30 and TRBJ2-3, the full variable domain is SQTIHQWPATLVQPVGSPLSLECTVEGTSNPNLYWYRQAAGRGLQLLFYSVGIGQISSEVPQNLSASRPQDRQFILSSKKLLLSDSGFYLCAWSVGGSGRAADTQYFGPGTRLTVL.